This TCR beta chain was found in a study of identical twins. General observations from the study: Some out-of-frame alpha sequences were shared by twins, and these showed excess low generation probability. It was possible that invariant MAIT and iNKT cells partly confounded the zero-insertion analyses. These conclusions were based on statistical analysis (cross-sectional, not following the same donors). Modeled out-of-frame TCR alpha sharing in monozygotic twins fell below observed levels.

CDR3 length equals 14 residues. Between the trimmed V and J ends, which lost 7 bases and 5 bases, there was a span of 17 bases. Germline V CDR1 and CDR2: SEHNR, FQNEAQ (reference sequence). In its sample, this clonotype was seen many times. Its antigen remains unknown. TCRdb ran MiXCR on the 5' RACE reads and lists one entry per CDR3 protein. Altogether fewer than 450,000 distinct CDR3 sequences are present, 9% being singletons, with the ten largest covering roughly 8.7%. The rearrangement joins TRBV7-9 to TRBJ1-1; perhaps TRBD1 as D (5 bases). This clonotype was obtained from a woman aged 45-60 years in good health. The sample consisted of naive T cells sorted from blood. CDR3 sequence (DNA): TGTGCCAGCATGGGCGAGGGGTTGATAACTGAAGCTTTCTTT. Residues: CASMGEGLITEAFF.